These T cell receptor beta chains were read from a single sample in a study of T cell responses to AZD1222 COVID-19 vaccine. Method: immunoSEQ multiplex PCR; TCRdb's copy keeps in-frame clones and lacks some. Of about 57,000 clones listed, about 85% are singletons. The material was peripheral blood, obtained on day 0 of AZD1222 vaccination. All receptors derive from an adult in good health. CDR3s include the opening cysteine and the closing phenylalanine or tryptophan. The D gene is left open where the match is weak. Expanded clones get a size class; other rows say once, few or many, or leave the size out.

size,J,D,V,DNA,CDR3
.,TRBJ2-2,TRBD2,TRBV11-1,TGTGCCAGCAGCTCCGGCGGGGGGGTCCCCGGGGAGCTGTTTTTT,CASSSGGGVPGELFF
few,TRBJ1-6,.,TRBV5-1,TGCGCCAGCAGCTCGGGCGGGGCACTGAATAATTCACCCCTCCACTTT,CASSSGGALNNSPLHF
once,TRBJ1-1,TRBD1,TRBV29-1,TGCGCCCGGGACAGCCCGCCAGTATTT,CARDSPPVF
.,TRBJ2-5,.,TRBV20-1,TGCAGTGCTAGTATTAATGGACATTGGACCCAGTACTTC,CSASINGHWTQYF
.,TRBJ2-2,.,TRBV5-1,TGCGCCAGCAGCTTGGTCGGAGTCCAGAACACCGGGGAGCTGTTTTTT,CASSLVGVQNTGELFF
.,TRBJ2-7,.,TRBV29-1,TGCAGCGTTCTAGGGGGGATCTACGAGCAGTACTTC,CSVLGGIYEQYF
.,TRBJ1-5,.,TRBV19,TGTGCCAGTAGCCCGGACAGTCGGCGGGGTCAGCCCCAGCATTTT,CASSPDSRRGQPQHF
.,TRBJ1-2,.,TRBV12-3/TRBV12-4,TGTGCCAGCGGGGCGGATGGCAACTATGGCTACACCTTC,CASGADGNYGYTF
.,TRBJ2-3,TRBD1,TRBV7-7,TGTGCTAGCAGCTTAAACAGGGGGGATACGCAGTATTTT,CASSLNRGDTQYF
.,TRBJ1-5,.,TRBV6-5,TGTGCCAGCAGCGCTAAAACCAACTGGGATCAGCCCCAGCATTTT,CASSAKTNWDQPQHF
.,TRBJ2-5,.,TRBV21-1,TGTGCCAGCAGCAACGAATCGCGGGGGGCCAGGTTTAGAGAGACCCAGTACTTC,CASSNESRGARFRETQYF
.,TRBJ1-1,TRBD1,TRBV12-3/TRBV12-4,TGTGCCAGCAGCCCCCCAGGGGGGACTGAAGCTTTCTTT,CASSPPGGTEAFF
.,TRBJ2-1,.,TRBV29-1,TGCAGCGTTGAACGGAGAACAACATACAATGAGCAGTTCTTC,CSVERRTTYNEQFF
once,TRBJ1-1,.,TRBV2,TGTGCCAGCTACGGAACCGGTAAGAACACTGAAGCTTTCTTT,CASYGTGKNTEAFF
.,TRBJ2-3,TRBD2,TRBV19,TGTGCCAGTAGTGCTTTAGCGGGGGGGCGGACAGATACGCAGTATTTT,CASSALAGGRTDTQYF
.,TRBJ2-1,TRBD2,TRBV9,TGTGCCAGCAGCGCTAGCGGGGGGGCTGATGAGCAGTTCTTC,CASSASGGADEQFF
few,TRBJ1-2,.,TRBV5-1,TGCGCCAGCAGCTTGGCTCGGACAGATGGGGGCTACACCTTC,CASSLARTDGGYTF
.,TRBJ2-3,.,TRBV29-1,TGCAGCGGCTCAGGGAAGGGGGCAGATACGCAGTATTTT,CSGSGKGADTQYF
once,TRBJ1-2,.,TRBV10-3,TGTGCCATCAGCCCGATGAGAGGCTACACCTTC,CAISPMRGYTF
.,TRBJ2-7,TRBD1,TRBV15,TGTGCCACCAGCAGGGGAGGGACAGGGGGCTACGAGCAGTACTTC,CATSRGGTGGYEQYF
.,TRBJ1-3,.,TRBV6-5,TGTGCCAGCAGGACCCTTGGCATCGCTGGAAACACCATATATTTT,CASRTLGIAGNTIYF
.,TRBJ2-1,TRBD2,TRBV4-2,TGTGCCAGCTCGACTAGCCTAACCTACAATGAGCAGTTCTTC,CASSTSLTYNEQFF
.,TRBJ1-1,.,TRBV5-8,TGTGCCAGCAGCTTAGGTGGCGGTCTTATGGCTTTCTTT,CASSLGGGLMAFF
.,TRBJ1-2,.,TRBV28,TGTGCCAGCAGTGAGGCAGCACACGGTGGGGGCTACACCTTC,CASSEAAHGGGYTF
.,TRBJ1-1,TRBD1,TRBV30,TGTGCCTGGAGCGCACCCCCGGGGGCAGGGGGCCCCGAGGTTTTCTTT,CAWSAPPGAGGPEVFF
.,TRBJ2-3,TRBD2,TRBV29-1,TGCAGCGTCCGGACTAGCCTGGGATCGCAGTATTTT,CSVRTSLGSQYF
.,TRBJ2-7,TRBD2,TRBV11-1,TGTGCCAGCAGACGGGGGGGACGGTTCTACGAGCAGTACTTC,CASRRGGRFYEQYF
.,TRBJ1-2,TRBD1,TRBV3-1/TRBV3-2,TGTGCCAGCAGGCCCCGAGGGGGCCCCACGGGCTACACCTTC,CASRPRGGPTGYTF
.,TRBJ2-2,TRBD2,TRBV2,TGTGCCACCTTCCTCCCTGGGACTAGCAATCCGAACACCGGGGAGCTGTTTTTT,CATFLPGTSNPNTGELFF
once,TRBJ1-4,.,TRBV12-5,TGTGCTAGTGTGTTGCTGAGAGGCCGTGAAAAACTGTTTTTT,CASVLLRGREKLFF
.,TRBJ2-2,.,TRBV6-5,TGTGCCAGCAGGGAGAGGACGACGAACACCGGGGAGCTGTTTTTT,CASRERTTNTGELFF
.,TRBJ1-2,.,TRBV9,TGTGCCAGCAGCGTAGCTCCCGGGAGCTACACCTTC,CASSVAPGSYTF
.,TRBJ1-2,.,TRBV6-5,TGTGCCAGCAGAACCCCGGGGGTAGTCTATGGCTACACCTTC,CASRTPGVVYGYTF
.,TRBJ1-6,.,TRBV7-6,TGTGCCAGCAGCCCATCTCGGGGGAATAATTCACCCCTCCACTTT,CASSPSRGNNSPLHF
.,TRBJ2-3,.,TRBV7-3,TGTGCCAGCAGCCCGACGAGAACAGATACGCAGTATTTT,CASSPTRTDTQYF
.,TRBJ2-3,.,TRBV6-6,TGTGCCAGCAGGGAACAGGGTTCGGGCACAGATACGCAGTATTTT,CASREQGSGTDTQYF
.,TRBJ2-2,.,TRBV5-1,TGCGCCAGCAGCTTCGACACAGGGCCCGGGGAGCTGTTTTTT,CASSFDTGPGELFF
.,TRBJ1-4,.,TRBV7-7,TGTGCTAGCAGCTTAGGGGCAGGTGCAACTAATGAAAAACTGTTTTTT,CASSLGAGATNEKLFF
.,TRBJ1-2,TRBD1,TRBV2,TGTGCCAGCAGTGACAGGGGGAACTATGGCTACACCTTC,CASSDRGNYGYTF
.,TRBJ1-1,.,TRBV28,TGTGCCAGCTGTAGAGGTGGGAACACTGAAGCTTTCTTT,CASCRGGNTEAFF
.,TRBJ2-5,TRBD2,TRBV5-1,TGCGCCAGCAGCCGCGGGGGGCCCACTGAGACCCAGTACTTC,CASSRGGPTETQYF
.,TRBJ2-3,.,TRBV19,TGTGCCAGTAGTATAGATCGGGTAAAGTCTGATACGCAGTATTTT,CASSIDRVKSDTQYF
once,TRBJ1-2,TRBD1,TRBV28,TGTGCCAGCAGGTTCGGGACAGTCTATGGCTACACCTTC,CASRFGTVYGYTF
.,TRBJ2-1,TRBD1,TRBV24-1,TGTGCCACCAGTGCGACAGGGGGCTTGGATGAGCAGTTCTTC,CATSATGGLDEQFF
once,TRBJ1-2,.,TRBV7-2,TGTGCCAGCAGCTCACAATATAACTATGGCTACACCTTC,CASSSQYNYGYTF
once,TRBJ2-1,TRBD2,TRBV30,TGTGCCTGGAGTGTACACAGCGGGGCTCGAAATGAGCAGTTCTTC,CAWSVHSGARNEQFF
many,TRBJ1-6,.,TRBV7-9,TGTGCCAGCAGCTCCCACGAGCGTGGGGGGCAGGGTTCACCCCTCCACTTT,CASSSHERGGQGSPLHF
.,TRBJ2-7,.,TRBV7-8,TGTGCCAGCTCCCACTTCGACAGCTCCTACGAGCAGTACTTC,CASSHFDSSYEQYF
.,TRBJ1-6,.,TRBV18,TGTGCCAGCTCACCACGACCCCCCCCGGGGGATTCACCCCTCCACTTT,CASSPRPPPGDSPLHF
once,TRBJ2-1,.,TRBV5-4,TGTGCCAGCAGCGTCCCCCCCAGGGGAAACAATGAGCAGTTCTTC,CASSVPPRGNNEQFF
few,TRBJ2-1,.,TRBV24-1,TGTGCCACCAGTGTTGGGACTCTATCCTACAATGAGCAGTTCTTC,CATSVGTLSYNEQFF